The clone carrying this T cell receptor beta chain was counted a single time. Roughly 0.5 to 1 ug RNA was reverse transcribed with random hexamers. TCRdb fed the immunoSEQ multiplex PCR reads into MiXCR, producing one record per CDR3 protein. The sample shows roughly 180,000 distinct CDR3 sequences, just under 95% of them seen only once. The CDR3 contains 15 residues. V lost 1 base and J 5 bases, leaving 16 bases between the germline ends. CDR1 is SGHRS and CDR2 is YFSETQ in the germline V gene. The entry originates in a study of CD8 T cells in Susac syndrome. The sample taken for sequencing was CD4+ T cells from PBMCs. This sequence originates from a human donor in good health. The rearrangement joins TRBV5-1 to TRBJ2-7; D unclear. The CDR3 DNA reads TGCGCCAGCAGCTTGACCCGGGTTGGAATCAACGAGCAGTACTTC. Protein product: CASSLTRVGINEQYF.